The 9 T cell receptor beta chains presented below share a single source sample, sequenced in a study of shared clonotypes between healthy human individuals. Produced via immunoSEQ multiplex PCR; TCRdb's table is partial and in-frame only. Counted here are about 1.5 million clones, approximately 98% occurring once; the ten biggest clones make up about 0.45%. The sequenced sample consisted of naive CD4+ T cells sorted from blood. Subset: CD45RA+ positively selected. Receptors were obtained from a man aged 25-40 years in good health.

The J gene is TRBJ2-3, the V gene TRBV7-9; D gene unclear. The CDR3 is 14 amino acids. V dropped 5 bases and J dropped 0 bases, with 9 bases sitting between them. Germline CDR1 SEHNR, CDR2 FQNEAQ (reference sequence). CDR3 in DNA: TGTGCCAGCAGCCGCGACGCGAGCACAGATACGCAGTATTTT. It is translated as CASSRDASTDTQYF.

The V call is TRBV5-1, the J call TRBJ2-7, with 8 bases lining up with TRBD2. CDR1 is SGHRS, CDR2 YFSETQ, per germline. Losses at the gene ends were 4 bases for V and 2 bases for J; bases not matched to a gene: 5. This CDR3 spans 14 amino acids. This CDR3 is CASSARLATYEQYF. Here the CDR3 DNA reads TGCGCCAGCAGCGCTCGACTAGCGACCTACGAGCAGTACTTC.

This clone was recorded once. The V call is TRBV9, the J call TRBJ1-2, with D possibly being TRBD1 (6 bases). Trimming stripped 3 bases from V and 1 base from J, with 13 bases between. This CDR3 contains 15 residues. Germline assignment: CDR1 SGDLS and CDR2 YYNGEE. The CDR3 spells CASSGQGMGNYGYTF. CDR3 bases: TGTGCCAGCAGCGGGCAGGGGATGGGTAACTATGGCTACACCTTC.

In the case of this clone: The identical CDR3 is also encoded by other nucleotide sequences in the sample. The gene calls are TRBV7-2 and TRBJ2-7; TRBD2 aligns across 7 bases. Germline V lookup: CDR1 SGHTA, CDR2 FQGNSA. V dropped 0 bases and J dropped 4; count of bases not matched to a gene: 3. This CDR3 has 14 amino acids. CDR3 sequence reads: CASSLAGGIYEQYF. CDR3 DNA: TGTGCCAGCAGCTTAGCGGGAGGGATATACGAGCAGTACTTC.

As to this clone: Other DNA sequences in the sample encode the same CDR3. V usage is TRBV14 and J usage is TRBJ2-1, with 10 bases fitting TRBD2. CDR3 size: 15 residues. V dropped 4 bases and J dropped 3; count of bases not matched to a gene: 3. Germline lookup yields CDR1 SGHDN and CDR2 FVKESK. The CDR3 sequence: CASSPGLAVYNEQFF. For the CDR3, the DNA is TGTGCCAGCAGCCCTGGACTAGCGGTCTACAATGAGCAGTTCTTC. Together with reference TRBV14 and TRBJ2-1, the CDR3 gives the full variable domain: EAGVTQFPSHSVIEKGQTVTLRCDPISGHDNLYWYRRVMGKEIKFLLHFVKESKQDESGMPNNRFLAERTGGTYSTLKVQPAELEDSGVYFCASSPGLAVYNEQFFGPGTRLTVL.

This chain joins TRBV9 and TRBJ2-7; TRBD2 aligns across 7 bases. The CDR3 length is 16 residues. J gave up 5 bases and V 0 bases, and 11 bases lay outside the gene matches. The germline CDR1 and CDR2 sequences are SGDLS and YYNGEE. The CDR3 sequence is CASSVGPGGKFDEQYF. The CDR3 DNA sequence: TGTGCCAGCAGCGTAGGGCCGGGGGGAAAGTTTGACGAGCAGTACTTC.

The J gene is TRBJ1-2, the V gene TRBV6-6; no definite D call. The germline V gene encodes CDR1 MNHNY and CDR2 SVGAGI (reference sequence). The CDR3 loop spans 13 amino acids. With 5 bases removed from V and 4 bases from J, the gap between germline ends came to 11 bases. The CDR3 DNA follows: TGTGCCAGCAGTCATGACCCGATCTATGGCTACACCTTC. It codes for CASSHDPIYGYTF.

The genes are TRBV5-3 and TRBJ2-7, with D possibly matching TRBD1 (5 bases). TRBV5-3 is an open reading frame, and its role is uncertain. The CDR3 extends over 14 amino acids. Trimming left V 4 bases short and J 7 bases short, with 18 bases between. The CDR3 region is CARSRQGPLWEQYF. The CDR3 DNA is TGTGCCAGAAGCAGGCAGGGTCCCCTGTGGGAGCAGTACTTC.

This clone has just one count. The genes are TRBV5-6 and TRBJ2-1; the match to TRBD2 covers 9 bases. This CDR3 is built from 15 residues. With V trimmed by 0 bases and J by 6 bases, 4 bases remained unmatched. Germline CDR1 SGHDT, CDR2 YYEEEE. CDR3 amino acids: CASSLVREGLNEQFF. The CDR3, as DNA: TGTGCCAGCAGCTTGGTGCGGGAGGGCCTCAATGAGCAGTTCTTC.